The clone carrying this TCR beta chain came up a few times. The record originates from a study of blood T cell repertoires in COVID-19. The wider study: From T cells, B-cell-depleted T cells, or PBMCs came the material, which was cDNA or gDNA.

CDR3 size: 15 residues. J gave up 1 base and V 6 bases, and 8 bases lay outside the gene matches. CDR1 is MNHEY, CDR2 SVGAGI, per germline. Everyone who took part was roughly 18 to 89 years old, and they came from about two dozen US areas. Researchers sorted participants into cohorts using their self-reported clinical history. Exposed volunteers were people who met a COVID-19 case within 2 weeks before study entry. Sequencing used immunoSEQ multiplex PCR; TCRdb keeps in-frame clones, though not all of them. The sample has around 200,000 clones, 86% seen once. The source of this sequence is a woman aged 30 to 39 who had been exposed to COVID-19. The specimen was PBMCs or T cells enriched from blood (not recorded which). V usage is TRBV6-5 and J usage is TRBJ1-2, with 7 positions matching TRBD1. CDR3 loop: CASRGTDLLNYGYTF. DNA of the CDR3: TGTGCCAGCAGGGGGACAGACCTCCTTAACTATGGCTACACCTTC.